This T cell receptor (beta chain) was profiled in a study of T cell repertoires in cytomegalovirus infection. Study-level results: CMV-specific TCR beta clonotypes restricted by HLA-C dominated the ex vivo response.

Germline V gene sequence: CDR1 MDHEN, CDR2 SYDVKM. V lost 6 bases and J lost 7; bases outside the gene matches: 7. The CDR3 has 15 residues. TCRdb fed the reads into MiXCR, producing one record per CDR3 protein. Of fewer than 1,000,000 distinct CDR3 sequences listed, 30% to 40% are singletons. Comment on this clonotype: Its cognate antigen is unknown.

The sequence came from a human donor in good health (CMV status not recorded). Some clones in this sample may be carry-over from other donors' samples. The chain uses TRBV28 and TRBJ2-1; TRBD1 matches at 12 bases. Material: cultured CD8+ T cells from PBMCs, obtained from culture after CMV antigen stimulation. This chain's CDR3 is CASSPPGQGANEQFF. In DNA, the CDR3 is TGTGCCAGCAGCCCTCCGGGACAGGGGGCTAATGAGCAGTTCTTC.